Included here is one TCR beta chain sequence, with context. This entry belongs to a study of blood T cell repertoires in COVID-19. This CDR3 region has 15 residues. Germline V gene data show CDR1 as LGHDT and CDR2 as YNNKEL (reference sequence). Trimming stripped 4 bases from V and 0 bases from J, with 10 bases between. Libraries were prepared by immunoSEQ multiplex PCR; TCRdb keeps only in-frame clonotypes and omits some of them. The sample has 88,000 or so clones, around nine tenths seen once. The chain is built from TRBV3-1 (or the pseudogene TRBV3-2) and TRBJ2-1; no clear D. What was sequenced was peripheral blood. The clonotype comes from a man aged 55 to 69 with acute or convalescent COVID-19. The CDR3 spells CASSPVRSSYNEQFF. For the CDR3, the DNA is TGTGCCAGCAGCCCGGTCCGTAGCTCCTACAATGAGCAGTTCTTC.